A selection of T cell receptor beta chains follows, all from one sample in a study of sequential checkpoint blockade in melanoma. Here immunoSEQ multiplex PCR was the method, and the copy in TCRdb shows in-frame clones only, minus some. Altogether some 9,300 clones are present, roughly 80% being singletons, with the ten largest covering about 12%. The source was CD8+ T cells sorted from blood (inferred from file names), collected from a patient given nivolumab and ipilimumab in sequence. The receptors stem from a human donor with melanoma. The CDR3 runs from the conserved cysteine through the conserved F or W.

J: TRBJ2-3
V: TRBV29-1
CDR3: CSVPGTSFADTQYF

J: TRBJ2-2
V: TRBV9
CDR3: CASSATGTGGELFF

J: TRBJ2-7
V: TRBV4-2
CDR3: CASSQEGTSRLYEQYF

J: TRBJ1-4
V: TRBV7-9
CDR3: CASRGGDEKLFF

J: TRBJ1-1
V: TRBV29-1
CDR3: CSVEESGGEAFF

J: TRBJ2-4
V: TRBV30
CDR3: CAWTAGNIQYF

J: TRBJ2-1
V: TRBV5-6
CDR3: CASSWPREQINEQFF

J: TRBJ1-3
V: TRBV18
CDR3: CASSPPSQEIISGNTIYF

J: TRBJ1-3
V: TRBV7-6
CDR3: CASSRWASSGNTIYF

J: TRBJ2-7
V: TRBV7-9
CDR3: CASSLGGGPRYEQYF

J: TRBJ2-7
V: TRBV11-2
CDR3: CASSLVLGGQGFVYEQYF

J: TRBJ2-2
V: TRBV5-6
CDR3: CASTGLNTEDTGELFF

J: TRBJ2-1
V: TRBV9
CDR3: CASSVVEKRVQFF

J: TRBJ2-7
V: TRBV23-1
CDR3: CASSRTPHTRVRAYEQYF

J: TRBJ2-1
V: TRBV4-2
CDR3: CASSPGLAVNNEQFF

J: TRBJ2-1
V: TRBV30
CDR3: CAWSVDSTGLRFF

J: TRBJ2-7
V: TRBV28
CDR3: CASSLTGGDRTYEQYF

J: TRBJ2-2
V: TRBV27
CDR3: CASSPLAGAAGELFF

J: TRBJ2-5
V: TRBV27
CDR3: CASGELGATEETQYF

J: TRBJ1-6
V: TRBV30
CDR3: CAWSIPISPLHF

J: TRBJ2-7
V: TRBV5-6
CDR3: CASSFDGTPGEQYF

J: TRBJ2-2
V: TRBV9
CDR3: CASSVPLAGANTGELFF

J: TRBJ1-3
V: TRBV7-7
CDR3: CASSLLTGEGSGNTIYF

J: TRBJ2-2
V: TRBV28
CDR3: CASSSGLRAGELFF

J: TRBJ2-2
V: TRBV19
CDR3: CASRGLGPGELFF

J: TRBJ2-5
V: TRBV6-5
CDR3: CASSYGAQQETQYF

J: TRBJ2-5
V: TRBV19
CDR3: CASSIPQETQYF

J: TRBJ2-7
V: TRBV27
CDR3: CASSLRSTVYEQYF

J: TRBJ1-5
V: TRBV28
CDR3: CASTLGGVGNQPQHF

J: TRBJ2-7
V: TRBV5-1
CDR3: CASSPMTSLAYEQYF

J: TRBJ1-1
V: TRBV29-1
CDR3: CSVPSETEAFF

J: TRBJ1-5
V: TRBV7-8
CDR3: CASSLGGEQPQHF

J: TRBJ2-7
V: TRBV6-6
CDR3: CASWDTTYEQYF

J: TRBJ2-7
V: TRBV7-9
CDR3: CASSLGAAGKTYEQYF

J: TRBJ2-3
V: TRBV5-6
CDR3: CASSVGLAHTDTQYF

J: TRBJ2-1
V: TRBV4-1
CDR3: CASSQVIAGLYNEQFF

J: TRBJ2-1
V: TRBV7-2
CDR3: CASSSPGTRPYNEQFF

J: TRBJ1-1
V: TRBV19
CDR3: CASSIDRGLNTEAFF

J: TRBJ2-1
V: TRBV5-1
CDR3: CASSLERHPNNEQFF

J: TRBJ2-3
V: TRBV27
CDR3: CASSSLTSGLTDTQYF

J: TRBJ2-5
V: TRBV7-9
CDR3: CASSSTVSPETQYF